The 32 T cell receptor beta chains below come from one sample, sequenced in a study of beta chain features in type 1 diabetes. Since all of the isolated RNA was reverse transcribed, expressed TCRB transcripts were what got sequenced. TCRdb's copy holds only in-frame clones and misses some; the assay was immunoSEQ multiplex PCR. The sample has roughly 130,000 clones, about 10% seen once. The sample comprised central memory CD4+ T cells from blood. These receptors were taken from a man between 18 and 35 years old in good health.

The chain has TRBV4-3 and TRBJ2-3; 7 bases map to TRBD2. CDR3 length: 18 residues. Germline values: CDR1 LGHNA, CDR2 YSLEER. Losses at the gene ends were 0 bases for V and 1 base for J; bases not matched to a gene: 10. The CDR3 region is CASSQERSGGVRTDTQYF. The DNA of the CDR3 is TGCGCCAGCAGCCAAGAACGTTCTGGGGGGGTCCGCACAGATACGCAGTATTTT.

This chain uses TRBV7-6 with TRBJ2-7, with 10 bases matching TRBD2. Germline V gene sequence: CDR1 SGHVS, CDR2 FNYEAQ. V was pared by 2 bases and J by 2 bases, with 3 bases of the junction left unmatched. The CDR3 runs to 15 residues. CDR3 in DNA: TGTGCCAGCAGCTTAAGTACTAGCGGGGCCTACGAGCAGTACTTC. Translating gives CASSLSTSGAYEQYF.

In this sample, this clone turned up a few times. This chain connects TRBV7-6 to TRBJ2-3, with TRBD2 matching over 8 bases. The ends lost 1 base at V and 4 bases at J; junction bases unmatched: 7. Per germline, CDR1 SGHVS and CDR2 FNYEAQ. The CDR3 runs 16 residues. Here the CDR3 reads CASSLVGGGSADTQYF. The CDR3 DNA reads TGTGCCAGCAGCTTAGTTGGCGGGGGGAGCGCAGATACGCAGTATTTT.

The CDR3 region has the DNA TGCGCCAGCAGCTTGGGCACAGGGATGAATGAAAAACTGTTTTTT. Amino acids: CASSLGTGMNEKLFF. The chain uses TRBV5-1 and TRBJ1-4; D perhaps matches TRBD1 (6 bases). The CDR3 length is 15 residues. Germline CDR1 and CDR2: SGHRS and YFSETQ. Trimming stripped 0 bases from V and 5 bases from J, with 11 bases between. Drawing the rest from reference TRBV5-1 and TRBJ1-4, the complete variable domain is KAGVTQTPRYLIKTRGQQVTLSCSPISGHRSVSWYQQTPGQGLQFLFEYFSETQRNKGNFPGRFSGRQFSNSRSEMNVSTLELGDSALYLCASSLGTGMNEKLFFGSGTQLSVL.

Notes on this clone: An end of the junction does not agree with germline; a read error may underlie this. The CDR3 bases are TGCGCCAGCAGCCAAGAGCTTTACGGGGGCTCCTACGAGCAGTACTTC. It is translated as CASSQELYGGSYEQYF. The chain links TRBV7-2 to TRBJ2-7, with D maybe TRBD2 (6 bases). This CDR3 has 16 amino acids. Germline V gene sequence: CDR1 SGHTA, CDR2 FQGNSA. The variable domain in full, with the rest retrieved from reference TRBV7-2 and TRBJ2-7, is GAGVSQSPSNKVTEKGKDVELRCDPISGHTALYWYRQSLGQGLEFLIYFQGNSAPDKSGLPSDRFSAERTGGSVSTLTIQRTQQEDSAVYLCASSQELYGGSYEQYFGPGTRLTVT.

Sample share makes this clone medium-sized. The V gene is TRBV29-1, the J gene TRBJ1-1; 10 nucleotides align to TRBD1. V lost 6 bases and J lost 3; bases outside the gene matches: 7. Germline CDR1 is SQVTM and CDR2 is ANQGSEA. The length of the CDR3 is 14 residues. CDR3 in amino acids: CSVGGTGVYTEAFF. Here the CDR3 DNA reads TGCAGCGTCGGCGGGACAGGGGTATACACTGAAGCTTTCTTT.

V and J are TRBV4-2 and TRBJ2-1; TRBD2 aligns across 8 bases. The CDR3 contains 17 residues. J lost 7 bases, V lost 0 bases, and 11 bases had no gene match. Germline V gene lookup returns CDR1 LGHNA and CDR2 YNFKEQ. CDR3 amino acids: CASSQDPYRGGGNEQFF. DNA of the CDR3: TGTGCCAGCAGCCAAGATCCTTATCGGGGGGGCGGGAATGAGCAGTTCTTC.

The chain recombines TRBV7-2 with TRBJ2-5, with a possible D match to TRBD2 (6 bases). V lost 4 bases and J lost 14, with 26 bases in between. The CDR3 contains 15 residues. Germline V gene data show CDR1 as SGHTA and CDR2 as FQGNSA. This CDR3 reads CASSSYLGGRTSGYF. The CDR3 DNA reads TGTGCCAGCAGCTCCTATTTGGGGGGACGGACGTCGGGTTACTTC.

Here the CDR3 reads CASSPPPGGGPNNEQFF. The CDR3 DNA sequence: TGTGCCAGCTCACCACCGCCGGGCGGGGGCCCTAACAATGAGCAGTTCTTC. The V gene is TRBV18, the J gene TRBJ2-1, with TRBD2 as a possible D gene (7 bases). The germline gives CDR1 KGHSH, CDR2 LQKENI. This CDR3 spans 17 amino acids. Trimming removed 0 bases at V and 5 bases at J, with 17 bases between.

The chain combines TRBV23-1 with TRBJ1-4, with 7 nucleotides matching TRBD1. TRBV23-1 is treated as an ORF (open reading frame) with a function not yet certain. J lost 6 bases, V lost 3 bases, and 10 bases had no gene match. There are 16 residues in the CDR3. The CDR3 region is CASSHFLGDRDEKLFF. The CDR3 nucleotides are TGCGCCAGCAGTCATTTCTTGGGGGACAGAGATGAAAAACTGTTTTTT.

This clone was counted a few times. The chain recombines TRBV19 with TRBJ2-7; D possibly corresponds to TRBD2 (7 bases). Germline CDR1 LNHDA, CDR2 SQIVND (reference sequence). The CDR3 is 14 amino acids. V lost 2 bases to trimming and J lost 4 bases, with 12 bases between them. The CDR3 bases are TGTGCCAGTAGTATACGGGGGGCGGGTTACGAGCAGTACTTC. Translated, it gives CASSIRGAGYEQYF.

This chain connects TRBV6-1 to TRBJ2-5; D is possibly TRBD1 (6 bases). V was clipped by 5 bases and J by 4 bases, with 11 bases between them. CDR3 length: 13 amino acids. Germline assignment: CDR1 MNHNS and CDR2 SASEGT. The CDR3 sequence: CASSWGRGETQYF. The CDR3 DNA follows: TGTGCCAGCAGTTGGGGCAGGGGAGAGACCCAGTACTTC.

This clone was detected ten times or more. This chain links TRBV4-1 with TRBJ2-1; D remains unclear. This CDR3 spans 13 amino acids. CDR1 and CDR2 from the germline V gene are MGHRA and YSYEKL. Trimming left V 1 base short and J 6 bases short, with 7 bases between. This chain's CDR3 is CASSQVSGNEQFF. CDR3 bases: TGCGCCAGCAGCCAAGTCTCCGGCAATGAGCAGTTCTTC.

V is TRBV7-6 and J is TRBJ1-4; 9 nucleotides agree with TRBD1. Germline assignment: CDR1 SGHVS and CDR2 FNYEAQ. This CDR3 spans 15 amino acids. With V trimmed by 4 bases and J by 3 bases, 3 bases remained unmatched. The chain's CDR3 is CASSSRTGANEKLFF. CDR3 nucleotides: TGTGCCAGCAGCTCCCGGACAGGGGCTAATGAAAAACTGTTTTTT.

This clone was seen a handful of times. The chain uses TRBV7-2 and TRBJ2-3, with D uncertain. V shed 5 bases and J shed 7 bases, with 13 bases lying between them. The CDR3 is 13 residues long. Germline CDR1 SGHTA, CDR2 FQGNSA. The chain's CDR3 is CASSPRVPNTQYF. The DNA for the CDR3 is TGTGCCAGCAGCCCCCGAGTACCCAATACGCAGTATTTT.

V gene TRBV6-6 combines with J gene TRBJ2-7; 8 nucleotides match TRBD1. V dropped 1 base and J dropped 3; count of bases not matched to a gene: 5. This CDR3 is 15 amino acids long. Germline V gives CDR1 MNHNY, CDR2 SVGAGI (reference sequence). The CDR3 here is CASSYLGQDVYEQYF. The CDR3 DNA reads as TGTGCCAGCAGTTACTTGGGACAGGACGTCTACGAGCAGTACTTC.

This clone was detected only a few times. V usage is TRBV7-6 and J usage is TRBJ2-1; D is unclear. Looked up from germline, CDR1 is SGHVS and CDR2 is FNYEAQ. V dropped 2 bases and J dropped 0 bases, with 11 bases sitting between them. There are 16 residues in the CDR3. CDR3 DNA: TGTGCCAGCAGCTTATCTGTCCTCCGCTCCTACAATGAGCAGTTCTTC. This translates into CASSLSVLRSYNEQFF.

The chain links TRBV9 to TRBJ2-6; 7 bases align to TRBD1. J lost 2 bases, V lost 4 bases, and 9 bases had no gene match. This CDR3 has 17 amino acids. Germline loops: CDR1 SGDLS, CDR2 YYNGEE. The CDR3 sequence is CASSPNPTGAGANVLTF. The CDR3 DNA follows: TGTGCCAGCAGCCCAAACCCTACAGGGGCTGGGGCCAACGTCCTGACTTTC. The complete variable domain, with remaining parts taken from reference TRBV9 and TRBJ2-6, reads DSGVTQTPKHLITATGQRVTLRCSPRSGDLSVYWYQQSLDQGLQFLIQYYNGEERAKGNILERFSAQQFPDLHSELNLSSLELGDSALYFCASSPNPTGAGANVLTFGAGSRLTVL.

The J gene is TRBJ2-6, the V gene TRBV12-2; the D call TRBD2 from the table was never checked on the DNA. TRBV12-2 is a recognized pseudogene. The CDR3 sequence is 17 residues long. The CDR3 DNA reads TGTGCAAGTCGCCCGGGGGGTTTCCCCTCTGGGGCCAACGTCCTGACTTTC. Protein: CASRPGGFPSGANVLTF.

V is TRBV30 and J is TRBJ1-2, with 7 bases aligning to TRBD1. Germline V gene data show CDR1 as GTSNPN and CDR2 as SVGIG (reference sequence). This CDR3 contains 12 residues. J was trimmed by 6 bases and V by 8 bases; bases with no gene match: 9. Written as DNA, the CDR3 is TGTGCCAGTGATGAAGACAGGGATGGCTACACCTTC. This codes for CASDEDRDGYTF.

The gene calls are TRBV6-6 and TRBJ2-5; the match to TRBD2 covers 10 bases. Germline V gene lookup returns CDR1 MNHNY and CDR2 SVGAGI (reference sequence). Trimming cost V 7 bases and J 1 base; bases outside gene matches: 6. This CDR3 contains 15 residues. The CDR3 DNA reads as TGTGCCAGCAAGCTAGCGGGGGCTTCCCAAGAGACCCAGTACTTC. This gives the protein CASKLAGASQETQYF.

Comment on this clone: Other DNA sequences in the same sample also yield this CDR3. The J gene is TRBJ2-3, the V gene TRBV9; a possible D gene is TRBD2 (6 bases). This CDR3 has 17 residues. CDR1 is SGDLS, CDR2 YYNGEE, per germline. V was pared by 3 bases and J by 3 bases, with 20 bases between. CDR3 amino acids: CASSGEVKAGRTDTQYF. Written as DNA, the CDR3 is TGTGCCAGCAGCGGAGAGGTAAAGGCGGGGAGGACAGATACGCAGTATTTT.

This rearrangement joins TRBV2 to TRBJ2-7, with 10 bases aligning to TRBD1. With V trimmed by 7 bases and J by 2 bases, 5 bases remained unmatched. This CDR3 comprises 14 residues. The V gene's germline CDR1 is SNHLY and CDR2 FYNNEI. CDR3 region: CASIGTGAAYEQYF. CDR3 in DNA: TGTGCCAGCATTGGGACAGGGGCGGCCTACGAGCAGTACTTC.

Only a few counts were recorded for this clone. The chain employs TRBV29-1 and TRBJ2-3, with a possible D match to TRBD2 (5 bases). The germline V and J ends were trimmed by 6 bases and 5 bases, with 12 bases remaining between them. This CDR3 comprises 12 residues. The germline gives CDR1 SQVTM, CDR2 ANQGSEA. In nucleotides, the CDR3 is TGCAGCGTGTCTCCGGGGTTAGATACGCAGTATTTT. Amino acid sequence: CSVSPGLDTQYF.

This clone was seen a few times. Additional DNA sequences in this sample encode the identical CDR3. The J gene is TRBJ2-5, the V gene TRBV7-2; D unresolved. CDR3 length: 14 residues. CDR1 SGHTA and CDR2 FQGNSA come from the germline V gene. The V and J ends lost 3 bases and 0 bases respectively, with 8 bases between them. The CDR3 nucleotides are TGTGCCAGCAGCTTGCGTTACGACCAAGAGACCCAGTACTTC. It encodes CASSLRYDQETQYF.

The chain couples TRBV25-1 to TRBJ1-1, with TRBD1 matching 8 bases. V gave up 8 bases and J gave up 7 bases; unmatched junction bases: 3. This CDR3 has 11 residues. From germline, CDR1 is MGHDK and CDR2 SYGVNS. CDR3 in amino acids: CASQDRVEAFF. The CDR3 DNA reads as TGTGCCAGCCAGGACAGGGTTGAAGCTTTCTTT.

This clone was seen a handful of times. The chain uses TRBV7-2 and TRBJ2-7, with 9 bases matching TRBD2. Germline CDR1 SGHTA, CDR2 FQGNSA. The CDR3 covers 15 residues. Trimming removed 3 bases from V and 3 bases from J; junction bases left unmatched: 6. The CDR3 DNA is TGTGCCAGCAGCTTGTCTAGCGGGGCCTTCTACGAGCAGTACTTC. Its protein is CASSLSSGAFYEQYF.

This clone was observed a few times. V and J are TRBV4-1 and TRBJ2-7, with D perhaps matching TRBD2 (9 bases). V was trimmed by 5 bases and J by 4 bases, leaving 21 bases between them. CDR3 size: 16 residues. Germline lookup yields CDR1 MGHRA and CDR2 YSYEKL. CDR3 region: CASSSQGASGVYEQYF. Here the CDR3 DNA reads TGCGCCAGCAGCTCCCAGGGGGCTAGCGGGGTATACGAGCAGTACTTC.

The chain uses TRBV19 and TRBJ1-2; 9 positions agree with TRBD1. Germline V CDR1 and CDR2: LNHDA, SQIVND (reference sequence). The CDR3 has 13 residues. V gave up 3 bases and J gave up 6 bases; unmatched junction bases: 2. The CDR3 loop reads CASSMRTGDGYTF. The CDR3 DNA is TGTGCCAGTAGTATGAGGACAGGGGATGGCTACACCTTC. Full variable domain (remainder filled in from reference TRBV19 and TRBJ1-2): DGGITQSPKYLFRKEGQNVTLSCEQNLNHDAMYWYRQDPGQGLRLIYYSQIVNDFQKGDIAEGYSVSREKKESFPLTVTSAQKNPTAFYLCASSMRTGDGYTFGSGTRLTVV.

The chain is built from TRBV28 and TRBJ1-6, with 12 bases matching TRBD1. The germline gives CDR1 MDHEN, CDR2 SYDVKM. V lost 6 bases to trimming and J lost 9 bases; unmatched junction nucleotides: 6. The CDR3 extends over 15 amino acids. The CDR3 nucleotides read TGTGCCAGCAGCTTAGGGACAGGGGGCTTTTCACCCCTCCACTTT. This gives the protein CASSLGTGGFSPLHF.

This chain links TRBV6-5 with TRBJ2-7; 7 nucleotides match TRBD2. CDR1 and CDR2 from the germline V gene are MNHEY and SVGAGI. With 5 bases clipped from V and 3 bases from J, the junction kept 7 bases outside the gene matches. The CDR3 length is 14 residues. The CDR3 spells CASSPLRGSYEQYF. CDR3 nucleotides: TGTGCCAGCAGTCCTCTGCGGGGGAGCTACGAGCAGTACTTC.

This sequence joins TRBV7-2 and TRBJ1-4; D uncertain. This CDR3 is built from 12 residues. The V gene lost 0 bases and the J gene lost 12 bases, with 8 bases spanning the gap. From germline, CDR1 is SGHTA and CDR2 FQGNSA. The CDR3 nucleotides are TGTGCCAGCAGCTTAGCCGGGGTAGAACTGTTTTTT. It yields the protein CASSLAGVELFF.